The rows below give T cell receptor beta chains drawn from one sample of a study of blood T cell repertoires in COVID-19. Data came from immunoSEQ multiplex PCR; TCRdb stores just in-frame clones and leaves some out. The profile shows 110,000 to 150,000 clones, 85% to 90% of them singletons. Sequencing was performed on peripheral blood. These receptors originate from an older woman with acute or convalescent COVID-19. Both conserved end residues are part of each CDR3.

cdr3_length	v_call	j_call	cdr3_aa
20	TRBV18	TRBJ2-3	CASSPGRKLIPSGGANTQYF
14	TRBV9	TRBJ1-2	CASSVERGGLGYTF
12	TRBV5-1	TRBJ2-3	CASRGGTDTQYF
15	TRBV5-5	TRBJ2-3	CASSLGLAGVDTQYF
14	TRBV19	TRBJ1-4	CASSQGLRDEKLFF
13	TRBV24-1	TRBJ1-2	CATGTGANYGYTF
15	TRBV5-1	TRBJ2-3	CASSLGQLGTDTQYF
16	TRBV6-2/TRBV6-3	TRBJ2-1	CASSYSRASSYNEQFF
11	TRBV2	TRBJ2-7	CASSFDWKQYF
14	TRBV3-1/TRBV3-2	TRBJ2-1	CASSYGQASNEQFF
15	TRBV28	TRBJ1-3	CASTPLDREFTTIYF
16	TRBV28	TRBJ2-3	CASSLASGGAADTQYF
16	TRBV4-2	TRBJ1-5	CASSQAASGGSQPQHF
13	TRBV10-3	TRBJ2-7	CAISERGQDEQYF
13	TRBV3-1/TRBV3-2	TRBJ2-1	CASSPWDTTEQFF
15	TRBV3-1/TRBV3-2	TRBJ1-3	CASSPDRGLGNTIYF
16	TRBV4-3	TRBJ2-5	CASSLRVRQGRETQYF
18	TRBV6-1	TRBJ2-2	CASSDPGASGGAYGELFF
15	TRBV4-1	TRBJ1-2	CASSQTTGNGYGYTF
12	TRBV12-3/TRBV12-4	TRBJ2-1	CASSSLRGEQFF
14	TRBV2	TRBJ1-1	CASSDAFPNTEAFF